This TCR beta chain emerged from a study of human T cells and chemical hapten exposure. Regarding time point: pre-sensitization, week 0. Regarding treatment: therapeutic diphenylcyclopropenone sensitization with weekly scalp DPC. Blood sampling preceded each patch test application. The authors' total RNA extraction used unfractionated whole blood. The sample holds many counts of this clonotype. The V gene's germline CDR1 is SQVTM and CDR2 ANQGSEA. This CDR3 region has 12 residues. Between the trimmed V and J ends, which lost 5 bases and 8 bases, there was a span of 13 bases. TCRdb fed the RACE reads into MiXCR, producing one record per CDR3 protein. The sample has roughly 100,000 distinct CDR3 sequences; 8% to 10% are singletons.

The chain is built from TRBV29-1 and TRBJ2-1, with no clear D. This TCR was sampled from a woman aged 40 to 49 with alopecia areata. Some clones in this sample may be carry-over from other donors' samples. The specimen was whole blood, collected in connection with sensitization to the hapten diphenylcyclopropenone (DPC). This CDR3 reads CSVSKLWDEQFF. For the CDR3, the DNA is TGCAGCGTTTCTAAGCTCTGGGATGAGCAGTTCTTC.